This entry lists 9 T cell receptor beta chains sequenced from one sample in a study of blood T cell repertoires in COVID-19. Repertoires were generated with immunoSEQ multiplex PCR, while TCRdb's copy carries only in-frame clones and drops some. The table lists about 440,000 clones, about 87% of them singletons. The source material was peripheral blood. Receptors were obtained from a woman aged 45 to 65 with COVID-19, enrolled during active disease.

This clone was counted between two and nine times. The rearrangement links TRBV19 to TRBJ1-2; no reliable D call. V was trimmed by 7 bases and J by 0 bases, leaving 12 bases between them. Germline V gene data show CDR1 as LNHDA and CDR2 as SQIVND (reference sequence). The CDR3 sequence is 14 residues long. CDR3 nucleotide sequence: TGTGCCAGTATGTACGGTGAAGCTAACTATGGCTACACCTTC. Amino acid sequence: CASMYGEANYGYTF.

CDR3 amino acids: CASSLLAGDANEQFF. The CDR3, as DNA: TGCGCCAGCAGCTTACTAGCGGGCGATGCGAATGAGCAGTTCTTC. The chain employs TRBV5-1 and TRBJ2-1, with 9 bases that match TRBD2. Trimming removed 2 bases from V and 7 bases from J; junction bases left unmatched: 7. The CDR3 totals 15 residues. Germline CDR1 reads SGHRS; CDR2 reads YFSETQ. The full variable domain, with the rest looked up from reference TRBV5-1 and TRBJ2-1, is KAGVTQTPRYLIKTRGQQVTLSCSPISGHRSVSWYQQTPGQGLQFLFEYFSETQRNKGNFPGRFSGRQFSNSRSEMNVSTLELGDSALYLCASSLLAGDANEQFFGPGTRLTVL.

This chain connects TRBV19 to TRBJ1-4; D call uncertain. Germline CDR1 is LNHDA and CDR2 is SQIVND (reference sequence). The CDR3 is made up of 16 amino acids. Trimming cost V 2 bases and J 7 bases, with 17 bases left between them. As DNA, the CDR3 is TGTGCCAGTAGTATACGCGGTGCGGCAGGAGGTGAAAAACTGTTTTTT. It yields the protein CASSIRGAAGGEKLFF.

V and J are TRBV19 and TRBJ1-5; the D gene is possibly TRBD1 (5 bases). V lost 8 bases and J lost 0, with 11 bases in between. The CDR3 extends over 14 amino acids. Germline CDR1 LNHDA, CDR2 SQIVND (reference sequence). The CDR3 DNA reads as TGTGCCAGTCAGATCGACAGTAGCAATCAGCCCCAGCATTTT. Translation gives CASQIDSSNQPQHF. The variable domain in full, completed from reference TRBV19 and TRBJ1-5, reads DGGITQSPKYLFRKEGQNVTLSCEQNLNHDAMYWYRQDPGQGLRLIYYSQIVNDFQKGDIAEGYSVSREKKESFPLTVTSAQKNPTAFYLCASQIDSSNQPQHFGDGTRLSIL.

This clone was observed many times. The J gene is TRBJ1-4, the V gene TRBV12-3 or TRBV12-4; D gene uncertain. Trimming pared 6 bases from V and 5 bases from J, leaving 10 bases between. There are 13 residues in the CDR3. CDR3 loop: CASSSGRNEKLFF. The CDR3, as DNA: TGTGCCAGCAGCTCTGGTCGGAATGAAAAACTGTTTTTT.

CDR3 protein: CASSPGGQGRTEAFF. The CDR3 DNA reads TGCGCCAGCAGCCCCGGGGGACAGGGGCGCACTGAAGCTTTCTTT. The chain employs TRBV5-1 and TRBJ1-1; 10 nucleotides line up with TRBD1. Germline loops: CDR1 SGHRS, CDR2 YFSETQ. The CDR3 length is 15 residues. J gave up 4 bases and V 4 bases, and 7 bases lay outside the gene matches.

V and J are TRBV5-4 and TRBJ2-3, with D possibly matching TRBD2 (5 bases). CDR1 is SGHNT and CDR2 is YYREEE in the germline V gene (reference sequence). V was cut by 0 bases and J by 9 bases, with 11 bases left in between. The CDR3 runs to 13 residues. The DNA of the CDR3 is TGTGCCAGCAGCTTGGGAGGACTGGGAACGCAGTATTTT. This codes for CASSLGGLGTQYF.

The chain employs TRBV6-5 and TRBJ2-7; 9 bases align to TRBD1. From germline, CDR1 is MNHEY and CDR2 SVGAGI. The J segment lost 6 bases and the V segment lost 0 bases, leaving 6 bases of the junction unmatched. This CDR3 contains 15 residues. CDR3: CASSYSGTGTSEQYF. As DNA, the CDR3 is TGTGCCAGCAGTTACTCCGGGACAGGGACTTCCGAGCAGTACTTC.

The chain joins TRBV19 to TRBJ2-2; maybe TRBD1 (6 bases). The germline CDR1 and CDR2 sequences are LNHDA and SQIVND (reference sequence). V shed 7 bases and J shed 8 bases, with 14 bases lying between them. The CDR3 has 13 residues. CDR3 residues: CASIEGVRGELFF. CDR3 in DNA: TGTGCCAGTATAGAGGGGGTTCGGGGGGAGCTGTTTTTT.